Shown below are 32 T cell receptor beta chains from a single sample sequenced in a study of blood T cell repertoires in COVID-19 (TCRdb year 2020). The method was the immunoSEQ multiplex PCR assay. The table comes from immuneACCESS by way of TCRdb, which keeps in-frame sequences with V and J called. Part of the clones is missing from these tables; in studies checked, under half for an unresolved V gene and the rest for unknown reasons. The sample data list around 250,000 clones, and 80% to 90% of these were observed just once. Roughly 8.7% of the sample belongs to the ten largest clones. The sequenced sample consisted of peripheral blood. Receptors originate from a man in his forties with active or convalescent COVID-19.

This sequence joins TRBV11-3 and TRBJ2-7; TRBD1 agrees at 11 bases. The length of the CDR3 is 14 residues. V lost 5 bases, J lost 6 bases, and 6 bases stayed unmatched. CDR1 and CDR2 from the germline V gene are SGHNT and YENEEA. CDR3 loop: CASSGQGALSEQYF. The CDR3 region has the DNA TGTGCCAGCAGCGGACAGGGGGCTTTAAGCGAGCAGTACTTC.

The V and J genes are TRBV6-5 and TRBJ1-6; D call uncertain. In germline, CDR1 is MNHEY, CDR2 SVGAGI. The V end was cut by 6 bases, the J end by 9 bases, with 12 bases between. This CDR3 is built from 13 residues. CDR3 bases: TGTGCCAGCAGCTCCGTTGGGAGTTCACCCCTCCACTTT. Encoded protein: CASSSVGSSPLHF.

The count of this clone is one. The chain uses TRBV11-2 and TRBJ1-5; 7 positions match TRBD1. V gave up 5 bases and J gave up 6 bases; unmatched junction bases: 16. Per the germline V gene, CDR1 is SGHAT and CDR2 is FQNNGV. This CDR3 has 17 amino acids. The CDR3 here is CASSGDTAGGSFQPQHF. CDR3 nucleotides: TGTGCCAGCAGCGGCGACACGGCAGGGGGTTCGTTTCAGCCCCAGCATTTT.

This chain connects TRBV18 to TRBJ1-6; D unresolved. The CDR3 runs to 15 residues. Germline CDR1 KGHSH, CDR2 LQKENI. Trimming pared 3 bases from V and 3 bases from J, leaving 9 bases between. The CDR3 DNA reads as TGTGCCAGCTCACCGGAGCTGCACTATAATTCACCCCTCCACTTT. Its translation: CASSPELHYNSPLHF.

This clone was observed a single time. The chain is built from TRBV5-1 and TRBJ2-7, with D perhaps matching TRBD2 (6 bases). Germline assignment: CDR1 SGHRS and CDR2 YFSETQ. With 0 bases removed from V and 5 bases from J, the gap between germline ends came to 9 bases. The CDR3 extends over 13 amino acids. The CDR3 DNA reads TGCGCCAGCAGCTTGGCTCGGGGGAACGAGCAGTACTTC. It specifies CASSLARGNEQYF.

Here the CDR3 reads CASSESGATGNSPLHF. The CDR3, as DNA: TGTGCCAGCAGTGAAAGCGGGGCTACTGGCAATTCACCCCTCCACTTT. The chain uses TRBV2 and TRBJ1-6; D possibly corresponds to TRBD1 (5 bases). Germline CDR1 reads SNHLY; CDR2 reads FYNNEI. This CDR3 is built from 16 residues. Trimming took 2 bases from V and 7 from J, leaving 15 bases between them.

The chain uses TRBV30 and TRBJ1-6, with D possibly matching TRBD1 (6 bases). CDR1 is GTSNPN, CDR2 SVGIG, per germline (reference sequence). V lost 4 bases to trimming and J lost 1 base, with 14 bases between them. The CDR3 length is 16 residues. DNA of the CDR3: TGTGCCTGGACCCCCAAGACAGGTTCCTATAATTCACCCCTCCACTTT. It specifies CAWTPKTGSYNSPLHF. The variable domain in full, with the rest retrieved from reference TRBV30 and TRBJ1-6, is SQTIHQWPATLVQPVGSPLSLECTVEGTSNPNLYWYRQAAGRGLQLLFYSVGIGQISSEVPQNLSASRPQDRQFILSSKKLLLSDSGFYLCAWTPKTGSYNSPLHFGNGTRLTVT.

The rearrangement joins TRBV7-6 to TRBJ1-3; TRBD1 aligns across 7 bases. CDR1 SGHVS and CDR2 FNYEAQ come from the germline V gene. V shed 0 bases, J shed 4 bases, and the junction held 3 bases outside the gene matches. The CDR3 runs 15 residues. For the CDR3, the DNA is TGTGCCAGCAGCTTAGCGCGAGGGGGCGGAAACACCATATATTTT. Its translation is CASSLARGGGNTIYF.

The chain recombines TRBV24-1 with TRBJ2-5; weak D call: TRBD2 (6 bases). The CDR3 loop spans 17 amino acids. V lost 4 bases and J 11 bases, leaving 28 bases between the germline ends. Germline CDR1 KGHDR, CDR2 SFDVKD. The CDR3 is CATSDRIDRGKVGRQYF. The CDR3 DNA reads as TGTGCCACCAGTGACAGGATTGATCGGGGGAAGGTCGGAAGGCAGTACTTC.

This rearrangement joins TRBV2 to TRBJ1-4; a weak D match, TRBD1 (6 bases). Trimming stripped 7 bases from V and 5 bases from J, with 14 bases between. The CDR3 is made up of 14 amino acids. Per the germline V gene, CDR1 is SNHLY and CDR2 is FYNNEI. CDR3 sequence: CASNPKQGNEKLFF. The CDR3 DNA reads TGTGCCAGCAATCCCAAGCAGGGGAATGAAAAACTGTTTTTT.

The chain is built from TRBV3-1 (or the pseudogene TRBV3-2) and TRBJ2-5; D might be TRBD2 (5 bases). With 0 bases removed from V and 4 bases from J, the gap between germline ends came to 9 bases. Germline CDR1 and CDR2: LGHDT and YNNKEL (reference sequence). CDR3 length: 14 residues. The CDR3 DNA is TGTGCCAGCAGCCAAGATGTGACTACAGAGACCCAGTACTTC. It yields the protein CASSQDVTTETQYF.

Regarding this clone: Additional DNA sequences in this sample encode the identical CDR3. The chain joins TRBV5-1 to TRBJ1-5, with 8 bases identical to TRBD1. After removal of 4 bases from V and 4 bases from J, the junction contained 7 bases not matched to a gene. The CDR3 runs to 15 residues. Per the germline V gene, CDR1 is SGHRS and CDR2 is YFSETQ. DNA for the CDR3: TGCGCCAGCAGCCTGGGGACAGGTTCTAATCAGCCCCAGCATTTT. Its protein is CASSLGTGSNQPQHF.

V is TRBV7-2 and J is TRBJ1-4; 7 positions match TRBD1. CDR1 is SGHTA, CDR2 FQGNSA, per germline. The CDR3 spans 15 residues. Trimming at V came to 5 bases and at J to 1 base, leaving 4 bases not matched to a gene. CDR3 amino acids: CASSQTGITNEKLFF. The DNA for the CDR3 is TGTGCCAGCAGCCAGACAGGGATAACTAATGAAAAACTGTTTTTT.

The chain's CDR3 is CASSRISGNTEAFF. In DNA, the CDR3 is TGTGCCAGTAGTAGGATATCGGGGAACACTGAAGCTTTCTTT. This chain joins TRBV19 and TRBJ1-1, with D uncertain. Between the trimmed V and J ends, which lost 4 bases and 1 base, there was a span of 10 bases. Germline V CDR1 and CDR2: LNHDA, SQIVND (reference sequence). CDR3 length: 14 residues. The complete variable domain, with remaining parts taken from reference TRBV19 and TRBJ1-1, reads DGGITQSPKYLFRKEGQNVTLSCEQNLNHDAMYWYRQDPGQGLRLIYYSQIVNDFQKGDIAEGYSVSREKKESFPLTVTSAQKNPTAFYLCASSRISGNTEAFFGQGTRLTVV.

The rearrangement uses TRBV5-5 and TRBJ2-7, with 11 bases aligning to TRBD2. Germline CDR1 SGHKS, CDR2 YYEKEE (reference sequence). The CDR3 has 16 residues. With V trimmed by 2 bases and J by 2 bases, 6 bases remained unmatched. The CDR3 bases are TGTGCCAGCAGCTTACAACTAGCGGGGGCCACCTACGAGCAGTACTTC. Translated: CASSLQLAGATYEQYF.

This chain joins TRBV4-3 and TRBJ1-2; 8 bases are a match to TRBD1. The CDR3 runs to 16 residues. V lost 1 base and J lost 2; bases outside the gene matches: 6. The germline V gene encodes CDR1 LGHNA and CDR2 YSLEER. Here the CDR3 reads CASSQAIQGVNYGYTF. CDR3 in DNA: TGCGCCAGCAGCCAAGCAATACAGGGGGTCAACTATGGCTACACCTTC.

This rearrangement joins TRBV9 to TRBJ2-2; D might be TRBD1 (6 bases). With 2 bases removed from V and 0 bases from J, the gap between germline ends came to 11 bases. The germline V gene has CDR1 SGDLS and CDR2 YYNGEE. The CDR3 sequence is 16 residues long. The CDR3 nucleotides read TGTGCCAGCAGCGTTCGACAGGCCGCGAACACCGGGGAGCTGTTTTTT. As protein: CASSVRQAANTGELFF.

CDR3 residues: CASSFGPSGYTF. In DNA form, the CDR3 reads TGTGCCAGCAGTTTTGGGCCCTCCGGCTACACCTTC. V and J are TRBV12-3 or TRBV12-4 and TRBJ1-2, with unresolved D. Trimming removed 3 bases at V and 8 bases at J, with 10 bases between. This CDR3 has 12 amino acids.

This clone was detected once. This sequence joins TRBV13 and TRBJ1-2, with 7 bases identical to TRBD1. This CDR3 is built from 17 residues. The J segment lost 3 bases and the V segment lost 3 bases, leaving 13 bases of the junction unmatched. Germline CDR1 PRHDT, CDR2 FYEKMQ (reference sequence). Written as DNA, the CDR3 is TGTGCCAGCAGCTTTGGGGGCCGCGGTGGGACAGACTATGGCTACACCTTC. Encoded protein: CASSFGGRGGTDYGYTF.

This clone was recorded a few times. This chain links TRBV24-1 with TRBJ2-1; 13 nucleotides agree with TRBD2. CDR1 is KGHDR, CDR2 SFDVKD, per germline. The junction had 7 bases not matched to a gene; V was cut back by 5 bases and J by 4 bases. This CDR3 spans 17 amino acids. CDR3 nucleotides: TGTGCCACCAGTGCACTAGCGGGAGGGCCGGGGTACAATGAGCAGTTCTTC. Residues: CATSALAGGPGYNEQFF.

The chain combines TRBV6-2 or TRBV6-3 with TRBJ2-3; 13 bases are a match to TRBD2. Unmatched junction bases numbered 4, after V lost 5 bases and J lost 5 bases. The CDR3 extends over 15 amino acids. Germline V gene data show CDR1 as MNHEY and CDR2 as SVGEGT. The CDR3 reads CASSRGLAGVDTQYF. The CDR3 coding sequence is TGTGCCAGCAGTCGTGGACTAGCGGGGGTAGATACGCAGTATTTT.

The V gene is TRBV4-1, the J gene TRBJ2-5, with D perhaps matching TRBD2 (6 bases). Germline V gives CDR1 MGHRA, CDR2 YSYEKL. The V end was cut by 3 bases, the J end by 2 bases, with 13 bases between. The CDR3 is 15 amino acids. The CDR3 DNA reads TGCGCCAGCAGCCAGTGGGGGAGCGGGCAAGAGACCCAGTACTTC. As protein: CASSQWGSGQETQYF.

In its sample, this clone was seen once. V is TRBV10-3 and J is TRBJ1-2; D might be TRBD1 (5 bases). The germline CDR1 and CDR2 sequences are ENHRY and SYGVKD. V lost 0 bases and J 8 bases, leaving 16 bases between the germline ends. The CDR3 is 15 amino acids. The chain's CDR3 is CAISESNQQAKGYTF. CDR3 bases: TGTGCCATCAGTGAGTCGAATCAACAGGCGAAGGGCTACACCTTC.

The CDR3 here is CASSLDLAGVDSPLHF. The CDR3 bases are TGTGCCAGCAGCTTAGATCTTGCAGGGGTGGATTCACCCCTCCACTTT. The rearrangement uses TRBV11-2 and TRBJ1-6; D perhaps matches TRBD1 (6 bases). This CDR3 has 16 residues. V was trimmed by 0 bases and J by 8 bases, leaving 14 bases between them. Germline CDR1 and CDR2: SGHAT and FQNNGV.

This chain connects TRBV7-2 to TRBJ2-5; D possibly corresponds to TRBD2 (5 bases). This CDR3 has 15 residues. CDR1 is SGHTA and CDR2 is FQGNSA in the germline V gene. V shed 6 bases and J shed 2 bases, with 16 bases lying between them. The CDR3 DNA reads TGTGCCAGCAGAGATCATGAACGGAGGCAAGAGACCCAGTACTTC. This gives the protein CASRDHERRQETQYF.

The count of this clone is one. This rearrangement joins TRBV3-1 (or the pseudogene TRBV3-2) to TRBJ1-1, with a possible D match to TRBD1 (6 bases). Germline lookup yields CDR1 LGHDT and CDR2 YNNKEL (reference sequence). V shed 1 base and J shed 2 bases, with 11 bases lying between them. This CDR3 is built from 15 residues. CDR3 loop: CASSQGPGQNTEAFF. The CDR3 DNA sequence: TGTGCCAGCAGCCAAGGTCCGGGACAAAACACTGAAGCTTTCTTT.

The chain has TRBV5-4 and TRBJ1-2, with 7 bases matching TRBD1. This CDR3 spans 14 amino acids. CDR1 and CDR2 from the germline V gene are SGHNT and YYREEE (reference sequence). V was pared by 4 bases and J by 5 bases, with 8 bases of the junction left unmatched. CDR3 in amino acids: CASSGRTGGYGYTF. CDR3 DNA: TGTGCCAGCAGCGGCCGGACAGGTGGATATGGCTACACCTTC. The complete variable domain, with remaining parts taken from reference TRBV5-4 and TRBJ1-2, reads ETGVTQSPTHLIKTRGQQVTLRCSSQSGHNTVSWYQQALGQGPQFIFQYYREEENGRGNFPPRFSGLQFPNYSSELNVNALELDDSALYLCASSGRTGGYGYTFGSGTRLTVV.

For this clone: At one boundary the junction diverges from the germline segment, which might be a read error. The rearrangement uses TRBV7-7 and TRBJ2-5; D may be TRBD2 (6 bases). The germline gives CDR1 SSHAT, CDR2 FNYEAQ (reference sequence). This CDR3 spans 16 amino acids. This CDR3 is CASSLASVEGQETQYF. For the CDR3, the DNA is TGTGCTAGCAGCTTAGCTTCGGTGGAGGGACAAGAGACCCAGTACTTC.

J is TRBJ1-1 and V is TRBV28; 7 nucleotides line up with TRBD1. Germline CDR1 MDHEN, CDR2 SYDVKM. V lost 4 bases to trimming and J lost 6 bases; unmatched junction nucleotides: 8. The CDR3 runs 14 residues. Here the CDR3 DNA reads TGTGCCAGCAGTTCTGGGACAGCCAACGCTGAAGCTTTCTTT. Its protein is CASSSGTANAEAFF.

This rearrangement joins TRBV3-1 (or the pseudogene TRBV3-2) to TRBJ1-2; 7 positions match TRBD1. V lost 3 bases to trimming and J lost 6 bases; unmatched junction nucleotides: 10. In germline, CDR1 is LGHDT, CDR2 YNNKEL (reference sequence). CDR3 length equals 15 residues. CDR3 nucleotides: TGTGCCAGCAGCCACACGATACAGGGGAGGAATGGCTACACCTTC. This encodes CASSHTIQGRNGYTF.

This sequence joins TRBV3-1 (or the pseudogene TRBV3-2) and TRBJ2-3; a weak D match, TRBD2 (6 bases). Germline-derived CDR1 and CDR2 are LGHDT and YNNKEL (reference sequence). The CDR3 has 15 amino acids. With 4 bases removed from V and 6 bases from J, the gap between germline ends came to 17 bases. The CDR3 region is CASSPGLALGDTQYF. As DNA, the CDR3 is TGTGCCAGCAGCCCGGGACTGGCACTTGGGGATACGCAGTATTTT.

The DNA for the CDR3 is TGTGCCAGCAGCTTAGACAAAGACAGACTGAACACTGAAGCTTTCTTT. Protein: CASSLDKDRLNTEAFF. The rearrangement links TRBV7-2 to TRBJ1-1, with D perhaps matching TRBD1 (5 bases). V lost 1 base and J lost 0, with 12 bases in between. The CDR3 spans 16 residues. The V gene's germline CDR1 is SGHTA and CDR2 FQGNSA. Full variable domain (rest looked up from reference TRBV7-2 and TRBJ1-1): GAGVSQSPSNKVTEKGKDVELRCDPISGHTALYWYRQSLGQGLEFLIYFQGNSAPDKSGLPSDRFSAERTGGSVSTLTIQRTQQEDSAVYLCASSLDKDRLNTEAFFGQGTRLTVV.